Given below is one T cell receptor beta chain in context. This record belongs to a study of cytomegalovirus exposure and HLA in healthy donors. The germline V gene encodes CDR1 SGHVS and CDR2 FQNEAQ. Trimming shortened V by 5 bases and J by 2 bases, and 21 bases separated the two germline ends. This CDR3 is 17 amino acids long. PCR was performed using 60 Vbeta and 13 Jbeta primers. Here immunoSEQ multiplex PCR was the method, and the copy in TCRdb shows in-frame clones only, minus some. The sample holds 200,000 or so clones; about 80% are singletons and the top ten take about 2%. Specimen: PBMCs. This chain connects TRBV7-8 to TRBJ1-2, with D possibly TRBD1 on 6 matching bases. The clonotype originates from a woman under 30 in good health and CMV-seropositive. CDR3 sequence reads: CASSRTRYRARNYGYTF. The CDR3, as DNA: TGTGCCAGCAGCCGAACGAGATACAGGGCCCGCAACTATGGCTACACCTTC.